Detailed here is one T cell receptor beta chain. The CDR3 spans 15 residues. Germline values: CDR1 SEHNR, CDR2 FQNEAQ (reference sequence). The V and J ends lost 0 bases and 9 bases respectively, with 15 bases between them. The sample comes from a study of blood T cell repertoires in COVID-19. Study-wide background: Samples representing acute and convalescent COVID-19 were sourced from the United States, Italy and Spain. T cells, B-cell-depleted T cells, or PBMCs provided the cDNA or gDNA that served as material.

In the authors' methods: How many nucleated cells were present was estimated from reference gene primer amplification. Generated by immunoSEQ multiplex PCR, the TCRdb table keeps only in-frame clones and is missing some. V and J calls and clone size are as listed in that table; D and trimming were resolved from the DNA. In the table there are some 28,000 clones, around 88% of which are singletons. J is TRBJ1-3 and V is TRBV7-9; D gene ambiguous. The origin of this receptor is a human donor in a cohort sampled during active COVID-19. The sequenced sample was peripheral blood. This CDR3 is CASSLAPRRRLTIYF. The CDR3 region has the DNA TGTGCCAGCAGCTTAGCACCCCGAAGGCGGCTCACCATATATTTT.